This paragraph reports one TCR beta chain. What it recognizes is unknown. Trimming stripped 3 bases from V and 2 bases from J, with 8 bases between. The germline CDR1 and CDR2 sequences are MNHEY and SMNVEV (reference sequence). CDR3 length equals 14 residues. The data were obtained in a study of beta chain features in type 1 diabetes. Whole-study findings and limits: The question of HLA type influencing TCRB rearrangement was one that remained unresolved here.

Since all of the isolated RNA was reverse transcribed, expressed TCRB transcripts were what got sequenced. TCRdb keeps only in-frame clones here, not all; method: immunoSEQ multiplex PCR. The table records under 300,000 clones, 25% to 30% of them present only once. The clonotype originates from a man under 40 in good health. The sample consisted of central memory CD4+ T cells from blood. The chain carries TRBV27 and TRBJ2-1, with D hard to call. The chain's CDR3 is CASSFETAYNEQFF. In DNA, the CDR3 is TGTGCCAGCAGTTTTGAGACGGCCTACAATGAGCAGTTCTTC.